Reported below is one TCR beta chain. This sample stems from a study of blood T cell repertoires in COVID-19. About the research overall: The analysed material was cDNA or gDNA that came from T cells, B-cell-depleted T cells, or PBMCs.

Germline V gene sequence: CDR1 KGHSH, CDR2 LQKENI. CDR3 length: 18 residues. J gave up 0 bases and V 6 bases, and 12 bases lay outside the gene matches. In the study's own analysis: Quantification of nucleated cells was approximated via reference gene primer amplification. The assay was immunoSEQ multiplex PCR, and TCRdb's table has in-frame clones only and misses some. That table furnishes V, J and clone size, whereas the DNA furnished D and trimming. The sample contains over 250,000 clones, about 89% of which appear only once. Individuals drawn from around 25 US areas were about 18 to 95 years old. Two negative PCRs, clearance, or symptom resolution were required of recovered Cohort 3 donors.

The gene calls are TRBV18 and TRBJ1-4; 8 bases map to TRBD1. The sample taken for sequencing was PBMCs or T cells enriched from blood (not recorded which). This clonotype originated in a woman in her 30s who had recovered from COVID-19. The CDR3 sequence: CASSRKTGEIATNEKLFF. In nucleotides, the CDR3 is TGTGCCAGCTCTAGGAAGACAGGGGAAATTGCAACTAATGAAAAACTGTTTTTT.